This T cell receptor beta chain was recorded in a study of yellow fever vaccine responses in identical twins. Study-wide points: Twins' vaccine T cell responses were reported to seem partly convergent and partly personalized.

TCRdb called the RT-PCR reads again in MiXCR, with one record for every CDR3 protein. The sample includes under 12,000 distinct CDR3 sequences, 77% of them seen just once. V lost 8 bases and J lost 4, with 15 bases in between. The germline gives CDR1 MNHEY, CDR2 SMNVEV (reference sequence). The CDR3 runs 14 residues. Comments on this clonotype: Its specificity is not known.

The sequencing here drew on T cells from blood (PBMCs), unsorted or a sorted subset (not recorded which), taken before or after yellow fever vaccination (not recorded which). The chain recombines TRBV27 with TRBJ1-5; D perhaps matches TRBD1 (5 bases). This sequence was found in a woman between 18 and 30 years old who received the yellow fever vaccine. CDR3 sequence: CASAPWGWNQPQHF. The CDR3 bases are TGTGCCAGCGCCCCGTGGGGCTGGAATCAGCCCCAGCATTTT.